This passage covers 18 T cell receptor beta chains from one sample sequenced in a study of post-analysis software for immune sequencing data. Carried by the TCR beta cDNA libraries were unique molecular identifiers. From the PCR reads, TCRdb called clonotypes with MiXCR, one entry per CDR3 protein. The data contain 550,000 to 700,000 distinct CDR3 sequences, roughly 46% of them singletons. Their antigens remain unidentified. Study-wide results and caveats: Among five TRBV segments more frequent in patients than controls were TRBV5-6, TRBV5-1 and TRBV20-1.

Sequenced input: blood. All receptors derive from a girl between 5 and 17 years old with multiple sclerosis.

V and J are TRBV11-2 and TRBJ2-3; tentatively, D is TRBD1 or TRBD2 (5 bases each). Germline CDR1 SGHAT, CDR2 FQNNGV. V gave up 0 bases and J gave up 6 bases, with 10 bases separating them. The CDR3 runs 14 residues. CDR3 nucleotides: TGTGCCAGCAGCTTAGAATGGGACCCTGATACGCAGTATTTT. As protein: CASSLEWDPDTQYF.

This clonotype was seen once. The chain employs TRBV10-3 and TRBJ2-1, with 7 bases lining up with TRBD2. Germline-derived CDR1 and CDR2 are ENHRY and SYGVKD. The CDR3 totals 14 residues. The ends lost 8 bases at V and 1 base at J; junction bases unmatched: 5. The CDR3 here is CAIAIAGSYNEQFF. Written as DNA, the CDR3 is TGTGCCATCGCTATAGCGGGTTCCTACAATGAGCAGTTCTTC.

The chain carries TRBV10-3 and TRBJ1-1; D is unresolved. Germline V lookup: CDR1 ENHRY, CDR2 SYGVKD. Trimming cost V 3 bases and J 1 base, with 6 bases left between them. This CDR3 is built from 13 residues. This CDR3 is CAISDPRNTEAFF. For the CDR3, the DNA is TGTGCCATCAGTGACCCGAGGAACACTGAAGCTTTCTTT.

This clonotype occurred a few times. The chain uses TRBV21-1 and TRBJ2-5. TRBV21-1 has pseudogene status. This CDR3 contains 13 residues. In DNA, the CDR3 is TGTGCCAGCAGCAGACAGTGCCAAGAGACCCAGTACTTC. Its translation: CASSRQCQETQYF.

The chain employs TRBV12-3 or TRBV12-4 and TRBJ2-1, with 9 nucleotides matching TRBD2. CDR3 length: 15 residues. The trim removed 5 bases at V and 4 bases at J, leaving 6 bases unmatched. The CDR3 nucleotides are TGTGCCAGCAGTCCCATAGCGGGAGAGTACAATGAGCAGTTCTTC. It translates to CASSPIAGEYNEQFF.

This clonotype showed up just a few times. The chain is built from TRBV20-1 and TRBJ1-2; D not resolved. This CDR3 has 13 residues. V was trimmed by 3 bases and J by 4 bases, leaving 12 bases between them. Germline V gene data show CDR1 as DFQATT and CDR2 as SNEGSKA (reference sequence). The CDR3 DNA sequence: TGCAGTGCTAGTCTGGAGATTGGCTATGGCTACACCTTC. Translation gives CSASLEIGYGYTF.

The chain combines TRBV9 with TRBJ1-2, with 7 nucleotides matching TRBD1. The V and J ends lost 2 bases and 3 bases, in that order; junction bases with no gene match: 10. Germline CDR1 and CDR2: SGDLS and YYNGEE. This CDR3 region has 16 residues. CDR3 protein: CASSVSRTGKYYGYTF. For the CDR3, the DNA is TGTGCCAGCAGCGTCAGCCGGACAGGAAAGTACTATGGCTACACCTTC.

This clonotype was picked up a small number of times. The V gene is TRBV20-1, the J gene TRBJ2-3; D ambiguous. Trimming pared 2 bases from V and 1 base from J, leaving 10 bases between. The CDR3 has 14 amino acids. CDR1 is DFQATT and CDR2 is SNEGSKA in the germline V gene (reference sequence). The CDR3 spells CSARTEFGTDTQYF. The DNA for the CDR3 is TGCAGTGCTAGAACGGAGTTTGGCACAGATACGCAGTATTTT.

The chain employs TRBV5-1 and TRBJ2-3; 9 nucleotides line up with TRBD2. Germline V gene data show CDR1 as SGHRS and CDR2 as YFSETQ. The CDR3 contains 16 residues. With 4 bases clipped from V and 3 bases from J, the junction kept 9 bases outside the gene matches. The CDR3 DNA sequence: TGCGCCAGCAGCGGTACCGGGACTAGCAGAACAGATACGCAGTATTTT. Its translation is CASSGTGTSRTDTQYF. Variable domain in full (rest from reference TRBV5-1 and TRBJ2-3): KAGVTQTPRYLIKTRGQQVTLSCSPISGHRSVSWYQQTPGQGLQFLFEYFSETQRNKGNFPGRFSGRQFSNSRSEMNVSTLELGDSALYLCASSGTGTSRTDTQYFGPGTRLTVL.

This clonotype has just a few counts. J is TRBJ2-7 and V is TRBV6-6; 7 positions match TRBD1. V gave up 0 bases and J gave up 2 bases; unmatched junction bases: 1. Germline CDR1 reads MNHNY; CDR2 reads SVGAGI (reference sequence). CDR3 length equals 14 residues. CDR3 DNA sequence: TGTGCCAGCAGTTACTCGGACAGGCCCTACGAGCAGTACTTC. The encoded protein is CASSYSDRPYEQYF.

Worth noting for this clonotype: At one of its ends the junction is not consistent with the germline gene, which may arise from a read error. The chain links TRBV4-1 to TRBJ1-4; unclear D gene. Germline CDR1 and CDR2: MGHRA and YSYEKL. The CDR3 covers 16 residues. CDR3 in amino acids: CASSRGGLATNEKRFF. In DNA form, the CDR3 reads TGCGCCAGCAGCCGGGGAGGACTTGCAACTAATGAAAAACGGTTTTTT.

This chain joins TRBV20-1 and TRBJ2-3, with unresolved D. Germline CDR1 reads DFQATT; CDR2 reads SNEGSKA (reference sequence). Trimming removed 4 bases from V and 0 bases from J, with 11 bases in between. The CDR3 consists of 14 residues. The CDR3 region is CSAKAAASTDTQYF. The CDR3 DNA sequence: TGCAGTGCTAAGGCCGCGGCTAGCACAGATACGCAGTATTTT.

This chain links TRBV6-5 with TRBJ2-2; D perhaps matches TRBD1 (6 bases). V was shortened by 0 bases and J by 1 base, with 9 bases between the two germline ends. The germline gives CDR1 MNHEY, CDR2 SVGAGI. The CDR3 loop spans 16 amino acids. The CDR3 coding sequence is TGTGCCAGCAGTTACTCGGTGGACAGGAACACCGGGGAGCTGTTTTTT. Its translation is CASSYSVDRNTGELFF.

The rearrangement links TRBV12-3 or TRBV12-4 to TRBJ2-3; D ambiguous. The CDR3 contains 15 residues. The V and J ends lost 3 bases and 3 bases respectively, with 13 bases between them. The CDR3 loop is CASSLDPARTDTQYF. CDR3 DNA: TGTGCCAGCAGTTTGGACCCTGCGCGAACAGATACGCAGTATTTT.

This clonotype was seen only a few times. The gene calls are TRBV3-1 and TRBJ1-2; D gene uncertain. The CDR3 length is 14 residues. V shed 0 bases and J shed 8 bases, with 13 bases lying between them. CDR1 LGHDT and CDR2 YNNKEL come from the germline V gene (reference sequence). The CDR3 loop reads CASSQEYSVSGYTF. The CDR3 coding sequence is TGTGCCAGCAGCCAAGAATATTCCGTCTCCGGCTACACCTTC. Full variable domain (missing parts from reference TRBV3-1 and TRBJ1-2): DTAVSQTPKYLVTQMGNDKSIKCEQNLGHDTMYWYKQDSKKFLKIMFSYNNKELIINETVPNRFSPKSPDKAHLNLHINSLELGDSAVYFCASSQEYSVSGYTFGSGTRLTVV.

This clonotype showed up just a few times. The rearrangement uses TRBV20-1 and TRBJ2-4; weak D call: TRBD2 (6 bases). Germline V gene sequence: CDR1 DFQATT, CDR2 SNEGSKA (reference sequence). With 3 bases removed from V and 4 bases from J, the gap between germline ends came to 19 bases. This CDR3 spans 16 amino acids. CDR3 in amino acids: CSARPREEGMKNIQYF. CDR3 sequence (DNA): TGCAGTGCTAGGCCTCGTGAGGAGGGGATGAAAAACATTCAGTACTTC.

This CDR3 is CASSHTSGEETQYF. The CDR3 nucleotides are TGTGCCAGCAGTCACACTAGCGGGGAAGAGACCCAGTACTTC. The V and J genes are TRBV12-3 or TRBV12-4 and TRBJ2-5; 10 nucleotides match TRBD2. The J segment lost 3 bases and the V segment lost 5 bases, leaving 3 bases of the junction unmatched. The CDR3 consists of 14 residues.

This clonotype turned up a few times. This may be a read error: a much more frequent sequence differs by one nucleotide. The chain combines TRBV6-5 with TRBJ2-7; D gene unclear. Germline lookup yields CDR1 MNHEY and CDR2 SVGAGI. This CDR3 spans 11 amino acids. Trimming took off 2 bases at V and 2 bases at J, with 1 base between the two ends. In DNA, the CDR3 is TGTGCCAGCAGTTACGCCTACGAGCAGTACTTC. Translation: CASSYAYEQYF.